This TCR beta chain came from a study of TIL therapy for anti-PD-1-resistant metastatic lung cancer. Background on the study: Patients then received nivolumab; progressors got lymphodepletion, TIL and IL-2.

This was the immunoSEQ v3 assay. Repertoires were generated with immunoSEQ multiplex PCR, while TCRdb's copy carries only in-frame clones and drops some. Altogether about 59,000 clones are present, around 67% being singletons, with the ten largest covering 1.8%. The V and J ends lost 4 bases and 6 bases respectively, with 11 bases between them. Germline CDR1 and CDR2: SGHRS and YFSETQ. The length of the CDR3 is 13 residues. Time point here: pre-treatment sample, taken before nivolumab and TIL therapy. A remark on this clone: Its antigen is not known.

The study, taken as a whole, reports: The baseline peripheral repertoire was partially replaced by infused TIL clonotypes that later decayed.

This rearrangement joins TRBV5-1 to TRBJ2-1, with D possibly being TRBD2 (6 bases). The TCR was taken from a person between 30 and 79 years old with non-small cell lung cancer. The starting material was blood, obtained at baseline. The chain's CDR3 is CASSAGGTNEQFF. DNA for the CDR3: TGCGCCAGCAGCGCCGGAGGGACCAATGAGCAGTTCTTC.